The clone carrying this T cell receptor beta chain was detected ten times or more. The CDR3 runs to 18 residues. Trimming at V came to 2 bases and at J to 0 bases, leaving 5 bases not matched to a gene. Germline CDR1 SNHLY, CDR2 FYNNEI. The source of the sample is a study of blood T cell repertoires in COVID-19. Clones were read by immunoSEQ multiplex PCR, and TCRdb kept only the in-frame ones, dropping some. Among about 150,000 clones listed, roughly 84% were seen once. Source material: PBMCs or T cells enriched from blood (not recorded which). The gene calls are TRBV2 and TRBJ2-6; 9 bases fit TRBD1. This receptor was identified in a man aged 70-80 years who had been exposed to COVID-19. Here the CDR3 DNA reads TGTGCCAGCAGTGAAAGTTTGACAGGGGGCTCTGGGGCCAACGTCCTGACTTTC. Encoded protein: CASSESLTGGSGANVLTF.